The 17 T cell receptor beta chains below were found in one sample sequenced in a study of patients and donors after allogeneic stem cell transplantation. TCRdb independently ran MiXCR on the RT-PCR reads; one entry per CDR3 protein. The sample includes hundreds of thousands of distinct CDR3 sequences, roughly an eighth of them seen just once. The specimen sequenced was blood, either unsorted or a sorted T cell fraction (not recorded which). The receptors stem from a human donor who was either an allogeneic HSCT recipient or a stem cell or donor lymphocyte infusion donor (not recorded which). It is not recorded whose cells these are; they may come from a transplant donor.

This clonotype was seen more than once but under ten times. V and J are TRBV11-1 and TRBJ2-2; possibly TRBD2 for D (6 bases). CDR1 SGHAT and CDR2 FQDESV come from the germline V gene (reference sequence). Trimming removed 5 bases from V and 2 bases from J, with 15 bases in between. The CDR3 covers 16 residues. CDR3 sequence (DNA): TGTGCCAGCAGCACCCTCGGGACTCAAAACACCGGGGAGCTGTTTTTT. This encodes CASSTLGTQNTGELFF.

This clonotype came up many times. The genes are TRBV7-9 and TRBJ1-6; tentative D call: TRBD1 (5 bases). The CDR3 extends over 13 amino acids. Germline V lookup: CDR1 SEHNR, CDR2 FQNEAQ (reference sequence). The germline V and J ends were trimmed by 5 bases and 10 bases, with 12 bases remaining between them. CDR3 in amino acids: CASSPGTESPLHF. DNA of the CDR3: TGTGCCAGCAGCCCTGGGACGGAATCACCCCTCCACTTT.

There are a few counts of this clonotype. V gene TRBV2 combines with J gene TRBJ2-2, with D tentatively TRBD2 (5 bases). The ends were cut back, 6 bases at V and 1 base at J, with 12 bases in the middle. Per germline, CDR1 SNHLY and CDR2 FYNNEI. CDR3 length: 15 residues. CDR3 in amino acids: CASSPREMNTGELFF. The CDR3 DNA follows: TGTGCCAGCAGCCCGAGGGAGATGAACACCGGGGAGCTGTTTTTT.

This clonotype was counted only a few times. The V gene is TRBV6-1, the J gene TRBJ2-3; 13 nucleotides align to TRBD2. Germline CDR1 is MNHNS and CDR2 is SASEGT. The J segment lost 2 bases and the V segment lost 6 bases, leaving 8 bases of the junction unmatched. CDR3 length: 17 amino acids. CDR3 amino acids: CASSRRLAGGFTDTQYF. CDR3 nucleotides: TGTGCCAGCAGCCGGAGACTAGCGGGGGGATTCACAGATACGCAGTATTTT.

This clonotype was seen many times. The V call is TRBV29-1, the J call TRBJ2-7; D gene ambiguous. The CDR3 covers 11 residues. The germline CDR1 and CDR2 sequences are SQVTM and ANQGSEA. Trimming took off 3 bases at V and 4 bases at J, with 7 bases between the two ends. The CDR3 bases are TGCAGCGTTGAGGGTACTTACGAGCAGTACTTC. It encodes CSVEGTYEQYF.

The genes are TRBV20-1 and TRBJ2-5, with D possibly matching TRBD1 (6 bases). Germline CDR1 reads DFQATT; CDR2 reads SNEGSKA (reference sequence). The CDR3 is 15 amino acids. Trimming took 1 base from V and 1 from J, leaving 13 bases between them. The CDR3 spells CSARAITGTQETQYF. In DNA form, the CDR3 reads TGCAGTGCTAGAGCTATCACAGGGACCCAAGAGACCCAGTACTTC.

The rearrangement links TRBV20-1 to TRBJ2-7; D possibly corresponds to TRBD1 (5 bases). The CDR3 spans 13 residues. The germline CDR1 and CDR2 sequences are DFQATT and SNEGSKA (reference sequence). CDR3 in amino acids: CGIHDRGSYEQYF. The CDR3 DNA follows: TGCGGGATCCACGATAGGGGTTCCTACGAGCAGTACTTC.

The chain employs TRBV6-1 and TRBJ1-5; TRBD1 matches at 8 bases. Germline CDR1 and CDR2: MNHNS and SASEGT. This CDR3 is built from 15 residues. The V segment lost 7 bases and the J segment 0 bases; nucleotides outside the gene matches: 5. The CDR3: CASIQDRDSNQPQHF. CDR3 in DNA: TGTGCCAGCATCCAGGACAGGGATAGCAATCAGCCCCAGCATTTT.

This clonotype was counted many times. The chain employs TRBV5-6 and TRBJ2-7; 7 bases agree with TRBD1. The length of the CDR3 is 14 residues. V lost 4 bases to trimming and J lost 6 bases; unmatched junction nucleotides: 10. Looked up from germline, CDR1 is SGHDT and CDR2 is YYEEEE. The CDR3 DNA sequence: TGTGCCAGCAGCCAAGACAGGGTAGGAAGCGAGCAGTACTTC. This encodes CASSQDRVGSEQYF.

In its sample, this clonotype was seen a few times. CDR3 DNA: TGTGCCAGTAGTATTTGGGCTGGAGGTTCGACAGATACGCAGTATTTT. Its protein product is CASSIWAGGSTDTQYF. The rearrangement links TRBV19 to TRBJ2-3, with D perhaps TRBD2 (5 bases). The CDR3 runs to 16 residues. Germline values: CDR1 LNHDA, CDR2 SQIVND (reference sequence). V was clipped by 3 bases and J by 3 bases, with 16 bases between them.

This clonotype was found many times. The CDR3 region is CASSLTRTGGYQPQHF. In DNA form, the CDR3 reads TGTGCCAGCAGTTTAACCCGGACAGGGGGGTACCAGCCCCAGCATTTT. This chain joins TRBV28 and TRBJ1-5, with 10 bases aligning to TRBD1. V gave up 2 bases and J gave up 7 bases; unmatched junction bases: 8. The CDR3 extends over 16 amino acids. Germline V gene sequence: CDR1 MDHEN, CDR2 SYDVKM.

In the case of this clonotype: This may be a read error, as it is one base from a much larger clone. The chain carries TRBV15 and TRBJ2-2; 8 bases agree with TRBD2. This CDR3 spans 15 amino acids. Germline CDR1 and CDR2: LNHNV and YYDKDF (reference sequence). The CDR3 protein is CTTSPGTRNTGELFF. The CDR3 DNA follows: TGTACCACCAGCCCCGGGACTAGAAACACCGGGGAGCTGTTTTTT.

The table lists this clonotype with a few counts. V gene TRBV29-1 combines with J gene TRBJ1-5, with 10 nucleotides matching TRBD1. Germline V CDR1 and CDR2: SQVTM, ANQGSEA. The CDR3 loop spans 14 amino acids. Trimming took 6 bases from V and 4 from J; bases not matched to a gene: 6. The CDR3, as DNA: TGCAGCGTGGCGGGACAGGGGAAAAATCAGCCCCAGCATTTT. Translated, it gives CSVAGQGKNQPQHF.

V usage is TRBV20-1 and J usage is TRBJ2-5; a weak D match, TRBD2 (7 bases). The CDR3 is 16 residues long. Germline V CDR1 and CDR2: DFQATT, SNEGSKA (reference sequence). Between the trimmed V and J ends, which lost 4 bases and 1 base, there was a span of 19 bases. The CDR3 loop reads CSANPPGRGLQETQYF. The CDR3 nucleotides are TGCAGTGCTAACCCGCCGGGGCGGGGGCTCCAAGAGACCCAGTACTTC.

The chain is built from TRBV6-1 and TRBJ1-1; maybe TRBD1 (6 bases). CDR3 length: 15 amino acids. Germline values: CDR1 MNHNS, CDR2 SASEGT. Trimming stripped 6 bases from V and 1 base from J, with 15 bases between. CDR3 region: CASSSDRIENTEAFF. CDR3 in DNA: TGTGCCAGCAGCTCTGACAGGATTGAGAACACTGAAGCTTTCTTT.

In its sample, this clonotype is medium-sized. V is TRBV20-1 and J is TRBJ2-1, with unresolved D. Per the germline V gene, CDR1 is DFQATT and CDR2 is SNEGSKA (reference sequence). V lost 4 bases and J lost 4, with 2 bases in between. CDR3 length: 10 residues. In DNA form, the CDR3 reads TGCAGTGCTAAGTACAATGAGCAGTTCTTC. This sequence encodes CSAKYNEQFF.

This clonotype was counted ten times or more. A junction boundary mismatches the germline segment, possibly from a read error. J is TRBJ2-1 and V is TRBV7-7, with 8 bases fitting TRBD2. CDR1 is SSHAT and CDR2 is FNYEAQ in the germline V gene (reference sequence). This CDR3 region has 17 residues. The CDR3 spells CASSLGVQAGVSNEQFF. CDR3 in DNA: TGTGCTAGCAGCTTAGGAGTTCAAGCGGGGGTTTCCAATGAGCAGTTCTTC.